A single sample gave rise to the 21 T cell receptor beta chains below, sequenced in a study of blood T cell repertoires in COVID-19. Assay used: immunoSEQ multiplex PCR; TCRdb lists only in-frame clones, some missing. The sample includes 110,000 to 150,000 clones, approximately 92% of them seen just once. Source material: peripheral blood. The receptor set was obtained from a woman aged 55 to 70 with active COVID-19.

The chain links TRBV15 to TRBJ2-5; 11 nucleotides match TRBD2. Per germline, CDR1 LNHNV and CDR2 YYDKDF (reference sequence). The CDR3 length is 15 residues. Unmatched junction bases numbered 2, after V lost 5 bases and J lost 0 bases. The CDR3 DNA reads TGTGCCACCAGCGTACTAGCGGGGGACCAAGAGACCCAGTACTTC. Protein sequence: CATSVLAGDQETQYF.

This clone came up a few times. Written as DNA, the CDR3 is TGTGCCAGCAGCTATACAGGGGCGACGACCTACGAGCAGTACTTC. Encoded protein: CASSYTGATTYEQYF. The chain uses TRBV6-6 and TRBJ2-7, with TRBD1 identical over 7 bases. The V and J ends lost 6 bases and 2 bases, in that order; junction bases with no gene match: 10. CDR3 size: 15 residues. Germline-derived CDR1 and CDR2 are MNHNY and SVGAGI (reference sequence).

The chain combines TRBV7-2 with TRBJ2-5, with D possibly matching TRBD2 (6 bases). V was clipped by 4 bases and J by 8 bases, with 17 bases between them. The germline gives CDR1 SGHTA, CDR2 FQGNSA. This CDR3 is 14 amino acids long. As DNA, the CDR3 is TGTGCCAGCAGCTCGGGGCTAGCGACCACCACCCAGTACTTC. As protein: CASSSGLATTTQYF.

This chain connects TRBV19 to TRBJ2-3, with TRBD2 matching 8 bases. With 5 bases clipped from V and 2 bases from J, the junction kept 9 bases outside the gene matches. Germline V gene sequence: CDR1 LNHDA, CDR2 SQIVND (reference sequence). The CDR3 loop spans 16 amino acids. DNA of the CDR3: TGTGCCAGTAGTGATAGCGGGACGAGAGTCACAGATACGCAGTATTTT. Translating it yields CASSDSGTRVTDTQYF.

The chain links TRBV28 to TRBJ1-2; TRBD1 matches 9 bases. This CDR3 comprises 15 residues. CDR1 and CDR2 from the germline V gene are MDHEN and SYDVKM. V lost 11 bases and J lost 3; bases outside the gene matches: 13. In DNA form, the CDR3 reads TGTGCCTGTCGGCTAGGGACAGGGAAGGACTATGGCTACACCTTC. Its translation is CACRLGTGKDYGYTF.

The V and J genes are TRBV9 and TRBJ2-2; D unresolved. This CDR3 contains 15 residues. The germline V gene has CDR1 SGDLS and CDR2 YYNGEE. Trimming removed 3 bases from V and 1 base from J, with 10 bases in between. CDR3 sequence (DNA): TGTGCCAGCAGCGCTACTCAGGTGAACACCGGGGAGCTGTTTTTT. Residues: CASSATQVNTGELFF.

The V call is TRBV7-9, the J call TRBJ2-5, with D perhaps matching TRBD2 (5 bases). The CDR3 spans 12 residues. Germline lookup yields CDR1 SEHNR and CDR2 FQNEAQ (reference sequence). Trimming stripped 7 bases from V and 2 bases from J, with 8 bases between. The CDR3 coding sequence is TGTGCCAGCAACCGGGAACAAGAGACCCAGTACTTC. Residues: CASNREQETQYF.

The rearrangement links TRBV20-1 to TRBJ1-5, with D tentatively TRBD1 (5 bases). Germline-derived CDR1 and CDR2 are DFQATT and SNEGSKA (reference sequence). Trimming stripped 0 bases from V and 16 bases from J, with 13 bases between. The CDR3 sequence is 11 residues long. As DNA, the CDR3 is TGCAGTGCTAGAGATGGGCGGGGGGTACATTTT. It yields the protein CSARDGRGVHF.

The chain joins TRBV7-2 to TRBJ1-2, with 7 bases fitting TRBD1. This CDR3 has 14 residues. The germline V gene has CDR1 SGHTA and CDR2 FQGNSA. V gave up 6 bases and J gave up 5 bases; unmatched junction bases: 9. CDR3 nucleotides: TGTGCCAGCAGTTCAACAGGGGCCCCTTATGGCTACACCTTC. Protein sequence: CASSSTGAPYGYTF.

The chain is built from TRBV9 and TRBJ2-7, with a possible D match to TRBD2 (6 bases). Trimming took 7 bases from V and 2 from J, leaving 16 bases between them. CDR1 is SGDLS and CDR2 is YYNGEE in the germline V gene. CDR3 length equals 14 residues. The CDR3 DNA sequence: TGTGCCAGCTCAGGCGGGATCTTCCCCTACGAGCAGTACTTC. Its translation is CASSGGIFPYEQYF.

The chain couples TRBV30 to TRBJ1-3, with a tentative D call TRBD1 (6 bases). V was pared by 2 bases and J by 2 bases, with 13 bases between. This CDR3 has 15 amino acids. Per germline, CDR1 GTSNPN and CDR2 SVGIG (reference sequence). The CDR3 DNA reads as TGTGCCTGGAGTAGATTATCAGGGGCTGGAAACACCATATATTTT. It translates to CAWSRLSGAGNTIYF.

In this sample, this clone turned up a few times. The rearrangement links TRBV19 to TRBJ1-2; D ambiguous. CDR1 and CDR2 from the germline V gene are LNHDA and SQIVND (reference sequence). Trimming pared 4 bases from V and 8 bases from J, leaving 8 bases between. The CDR3 sequence is 11 residues long. This CDR3 reads CASSTRSGYTF. The CDR3 coding sequence is TGTGCCAGTAGTACTCGGTCCGGCTACACCTTC.

V is TRBV7-2 and J is TRBJ2-1, with unresolved D. Germline values: CDR1 SGHTA, CDR2 FQGNSA. Trimming left V 3 bases short and J 6 bases short, with 12 bases between. CDR3 size: 14 residues. Here the CDR3 reads CASSLNRASNEQFF. CDR3 DNA sequence: TGTGCCAGCAGCTTGAACAGAGCAAGCAATGAGCAGTTCTTC.

The V call is TRBV28, the J call TRBJ1-1; D not resolved. The germline gives CDR1 MDHEN, CDR2 SYDVKM. The CDR3 contains 15 residues. The ends were cut back, 1 base at V and 1 base at J, with 10 bases in the middle. The chain's CDR3 is CASSLLALSNTEAFF. In DNA form, the CDR3 reads TGTGCCAGCAGTTTATTGGCCTTGTCGAACACTGAAGCTTTCTTT.

The chain uses TRBV19 and TRBJ2-1, with TRBD2 as a possible D gene (5 bases). CDR3 size: 15 residues. The ends were cut back, 4 bases at V and 2 bases at J, with 12 bases in the middle. CDR1 LNHDA and CDR2 SQIVND come from the germline V gene (reference sequence). As DNA, the CDR3 is TGTGCCAGTAGTACATCACTAGTCCCCTACAATGAGCAGTTCTTC. Translated, it gives CASSTSLVPYNEQFF.

The genes are TRBV7-9 and TRBJ2-1, with D perhaps TRBD2 (6 bases). The CDR3 sequence is 15 residues long. CDR1 is SEHNR, CDR2 FQNEAQ, per germline (reference sequence). The V gene lost 3 bases and the J gene lost 5 bases, with 14 bases spanning the gap. In DNA form, the CDR3 reads TGTGCCAGCAGCTTCGGCGGGACTTGGAACAATGAGCAGTTCTTC. Translated: CASSFGGTWNNEQFF.

The genes are TRBV9 and TRBJ2-5; D perhaps matches TRBD1 (5 bases). The CDR3 has 16 residues. Trimming pared 0 bases from V and 1 base from J, leaving 13 bases between. The germline gives CDR1 SGDLS, CDR2 YYNGEE. The CDR3 region is CASSVGGFRGQETQYF. The CDR3 coding sequence is TGTGCCAGCAGCGTAGGAGGTTTTAGGGGCCAAGAGACCCAGTACTTC.

The chain employs TRBV19 and TRBJ2-1; D may be TRBD2 (5 bases). Looked up from germline, CDR1 is LNHDA and CDR2 is SQIVND (reference sequence). With 2 bases removed from V and 9 bases from J, the gap between germline ends came to 11 bases. The CDR3 sequence is 13 residues long. Here the CDR3 reads CASSIILAGEQFF. In DNA form, the CDR3 reads TGTGCCAGTAGTATAATCCTAGCCGGTGAGCAGTTCTTC. Filled out from reference TRBV19 and TRBJ2-1, the complete variable domain reads DGGITQSPKYLFRKEGQNVTLSCEQNLNHDAMYWYRQDPGQGLRLIYYSQIVNDFQKGDIAEGYSVSREKKESFPLTVTSAQKNPTAFYLCASSIILAGEQFFGPGTRLTVL.

The V gene is TRBV27, the J gene TRBJ2-1, with D perhaps TRBD2 (6 bases). Trimming took 4 bases from V and 3 from J, leaving 16 bases between them. This CDR3 is built from 16 residues. CDR1 and CDR2 from the germline V gene are MNHEY and SMNVEV (reference sequence). The CDR3 protein is CASSSPQRVLYNEQFF. As DNA, the CDR3 is TGTGCCAGCAGTTCACCGCAGCGGGTACTCTACAATGAGCAGTTCTTC.

The V gene is TRBV30, the J gene TRBJ1-5, with TRBD1 as a possible D gene (5 bases). This CDR3 contains 14 residues. Trimming pared 1 base from V and 0 bases from J, leaving 7 bases between. The germline V gene has CDR1 GTSNPN and CDR2 SVGIG (reference sequence). The CDR3 nucleotides are TGTGCCTGGAGTGAGGGGTATAGCAATCAGCCCCAGCATTTT. Translated: CAWSEGYSNQPQHF. Looking up the rest from reference TRBV30 and TRBJ1-5 gives the full variable domain: SQTIHQWPATLVQPVGSPLSLECTVEGTSNPNLYWYRQAAGRGLQLLFYSVGIGQISSEVPQNLSASRPQDRQFILSSKKLLLSDSGFYLCAWSEGYSNQPQHFGDGTRLSIL.

This chain connects TRBV4-3 to TRBJ2-7; D is possibly TRBD1 (6 bases). This CDR3 is 13 amino acids long. The germline CDR1 and CDR2 sequences are LGHNA and YSLEER. V was shortened by 2 bases and J by 2 bases, with 7 bases between the two germline ends. The DNA for the CDR3 is TGCGCCAGCAGCCAATCAGGGGCCTACGAGCAGTACTTC. This codes for CASSQSGAYEQYF.